This TCR beta chain was found in a study of blood T cell repertoires in COVID-19. Study-level background: PBMCs, B-cell-depleted T cells, or T cells provided the cDNA or gDNA that made up the material.

The CDR3 is made up of 15 amino acids. V was clipped by 1 base and J by 1 base, with 11 bases between them. Germline values: CDR1 SGHDT, CDR2 YYEEEE. As processed by the authors: Counts of nucleated cells, estimated from reference gene primer amplification, were obtained. Data came from immunoSEQ multiplex PCR; TCRdb stores just in-frame clones and leaves some out. The DNA gave D and trimming, while V, J and clone size come from that table. The sample includes about 310,000 clones, 90% of them seen just once. Followed longitudinally, the Seattle patients had been enrolled during active infection. The material sequenced was peripheral blood. The TCR sequence derives from a woman aged 35 to 49 with COVID-19, enrolled during active disease. The rearrangement joins TRBV5-6 to TRBJ1-1; D may be TRBD1 (5 bases). CDR3 loop: CASSLNRLPNTEAFF. As DNA, the CDR3 is TGTGCCAGCAGCTTGAACAGGCTTCCGAACACTGAAGCTTTCTTT.